The 32 T cell receptor beta chains below all came from one sample that was sequenced in a study of cytomegalovirus exposure and HLA in healthy donors. Libraries were prepared by immunoSEQ multiplex PCR; TCRdb keeps only in-frame clonotypes and omits some of them. The sample records about 250,000 clones, roughly 87% being singletons. Sequencing input: PBMCs. Receptors originate from a man younger than 35 in good health and CMV-seropositive.

The V call is TRBV29-1, the J call TRBJ2-3, with D perhaps assigned TRBD1 or TRBD2 (5 bases each). From germline, CDR1 is SQVTM and CDR2 ANQGSEA. The CDR3 covers 13 residues. Trimming took off 7 bases at V and 3 bases at J, with 14 bases between the two ends. The CDR3: CSAIRDGTDTQYF. In nucleotides, the CDR3 is TGCAGCGCCATCCGGGACGGTACAGATACGCAGTATTTT.

V gene TRBV30 combines with J gene TRBJ2-7; 8 bases align to TRBD1. CDR1 is GTSNPN and CDR2 is SVGIG in the germline V gene (reference sequence). J lost 2 bases, V lost 1 base, and 7 bases had no gene match. The CDR3 length is 15 residues. CDR3 bases: TGTGCCTGGAGTGCCCCTGGACAGGGAGCCTACGAGCAGTACTTC. Residues: CAWSAPGQGAYEQYF. The entire variable domain, with the rest obtained from reference TRBV30 and TRBJ2-7, is as follows: SQTIHQWPATLVQPVGSPLSLECTVEGTSNPNLYWYRQAAGRGLQLLFYSVGIGQISSEVPQNLSASRPQDRQFILSSKKLLLSDSGFYLCAWSAPGQGAYEQYFGPGTRLTVT.

The chain employs TRBV7-9 and TRBJ1-5; D gene uncertain. This CDR3 has 15 amino acids. Trimming pared 1 base from V and 3 bases from J, leaving 10 bases between. The germline V gene encodes CDR1 SEHNR and CDR2 FQNEAQ (reference sequence). For the CDR3, the DNA is TGTGCCAGCAGCTTAGGGGCGGGTAACAATCAGCCCCAGCATTTT. Its protein product is CASSLGAGNNQPQHF.

J is TRBJ1-2 and V is TRBV19, with 7 bases identical to TRBD1. The CDR3 spans 15 residues. Losses at the gene ends were 6 bases for V and 5 bases for J; bases not matched to a gene: 12. Per the germline V gene, CDR1 is LNHDA and CDR2 is SQIVND (reference sequence). CDR3 residues: CASSPGGGGGYGYTF. CDR3 sequence (DNA): TGTGCCAGTAGCCCGGGAGGAGGGGGCGGTTATGGCTACACCTTC.

This chain links TRBV9 with TRBJ1-2, with D possibly matching TRBD1 (5 bases). There are 15 residues in the CDR3. V lost 0 bases, J lost 3 bases, and 12 bases lay in between. The germline CDR1 and CDR2 sequences are SGDLS and YYNGEE. The CDR3 reads CASSVAGIGDYGYTF. For the CDR3, the DNA is TGTGCCAGCAGCGTAGCAGGGATCGGGGACTATGGCTACACCTTC.

The genes are TRBV29-1 and TRBJ1-2; TRBD1 agrees at 12 bases. The V gene's germline CDR1 is SQVTM and CDR2 ANQGSEA. V was pared by 7 bases and J by 8 bases, with 14 bases of the junction left unmatched. The CDR3 sequence is 15 residues long. The CDR3 protein is CSASGTGGPLGGYTF. CDR3 sequence (DNA): TGCAGCGCTTCCGGGACAGGGGGCCCCCTGGGAGGCTACACCTTC.

This clone was counted a single time. The chain couples TRBV5-1 to TRBJ2-2, with 8 bases lining up with TRBD1. The germline CDR1 and CDR2 sequences are SGHRS and YFSETQ. The CDR3 spans 15 residues. Trimming at V came to 4 bases and at J to 4 bases, leaving 6 bases not matched to a gene. CDR3 loop: CASSRGTGGTGELFF. The CDR3 DNA follows: TGCGCCAGCAGCCGGGGGACAGGCGGCACCGGGGAGCTGTTTTTT.

The rearrangement links TRBV15 to TRBJ2-7; 9 bases fit TRBD2. Trimming removed 3 bases from V and 1 base from J; junction bases left unmatched: 4. The CDR3 is 15 amino acids. Germline-derived CDR1 and CDR2 are LNHNV and YYDKDF (reference sequence). CDR3 DNA: TGTGCCACCAGCAGGGACACTAGCGGGTCCTACGAGCAGTACTTC. Translating gives CATSRDTSGSYEQYF.

The rearrangement uses TRBV29-1 and TRBJ2-3; D perhaps matches TRBD1 (6 bases). Trimming removed 4 bases at V and 0 bases at J, with 8 bases between. The CDR3 consists of 13 residues. CDR1 SQVTM and CDR2 ANQGSEA come from the germline V gene. The CDR3: CSVVDSSTDTQYF. CDR3 sequence (DNA): TGCAGCGTTGTGGACAGTAGCACAGATACGCAGTATTTT.

The chain employs TRBV5-1 and TRBJ2-1; 10 nucleotides line up with TRBD2. This CDR3 contains 17 residues. In germline, CDR1 is SGHRS, CDR2 YFSETQ. V was clipped by 4 bases and J by 5 bases; unmatched bases: 12. The CDR3 loop reads CASSARLAGGDHNEQFF. The CDR3 DNA reads TGCGCCAGCAGCGCGCGACTAGCGGGTGGGGATCACAATGAGCAGTTCTTC. The full variable domain, with the rest looked up from reference TRBV5-1 and TRBJ2-1, is KAGVTQTPRYLIKTRGQQVTLSCSPISGHRSVSWYQQTPGQGLQFLFEYFSETQRNKGNFPGRFSGRQFSNSRSEMNVSTLELGDSALYLCASSARLAGGDHNEQFFGPGTRLTVL.

This rearrangement joins TRBV7-3 to TRBJ1-1; D is possibly TRBD1 (5 bases). Germline V gives CDR1 SGHTA, CDR2 FQGTGA. This CDR3 is built from 15 residues. V lost 5 bases and J lost 5, with 18 bases in between. CDR3 loop: CASSPQGGAWTEAFF. The CDR3 DNA follows: TGTGCCAGCAGCCCCCAGGGAGGGGCATGGACTGAAGCTTTCTTT.

The chain carries TRBV19 and TRBJ1-5; tentative D call: TRBD1 (5 bases). The CDR3 is 15 amino acids. V shed 2 bases and J shed 3 bases, with 11 bases lying between them. Per the germline V gene, CDR1 is LNHDA and CDR2 is SQIVND (reference sequence). CDR3 sequence reads: CASSIYEGVNQPQHF. The CDR3 bases are TGTGCCAGTAGTATATATGAAGGGGTCAATCAGCCCCAGCATTTT.

Here the CDR3 DNA reads TGTGCCTGGGACAGGGGGAACACTGAAGCTTTCTTT. Amino acids: CAWDRGNTEAFF. The V call is TRBV30, the J call TRBJ1-1, with 8 bases lining up with TRBD1. The CDR3 totals 12 residues. Germline V gives CDR1 GTSNPN, CDR2 SVGIG (reference sequence). The trim removed 5 bases at V and 1 base at J, leaving 0 bases unmatched.

This chain uses TRBV6-5 with TRBJ2-7; 11 bases are shared with TRBD1. The J segment lost 3 bases and the V segment lost 2 bases, leaving 6 bases of the junction unmatched. Per germline, CDR1 MNHEY and CDR2 SVGAGI. This CDR3 is 16 amino acids long. The CDR3 coding sequence is TGTGCCAGCAGTTACGCTTTAGGGACAGGGGGCTACGAGCAGTACTTC. It translates to CASSYALGTGGYEQYF.

This chain connects TRBV27 to TRBJ2-3; TRBD1 matches 9 bases. The CDR3 runs 15 residues. Trimming at V came to 5 bases and at J to 4 bases, leaving 7 bases not matched to a gene. The germline V gene has CDR1 MNHEY and CDR2 SMNVEV (reference sequence). As DNA, the CDR3 is TGTGCCAGCAGTAAACCGGGACAGGGTGCAGATACGCAGTATTTT. Its translation: CASSKPGQGADTQYF.

The chain joins TRBV7-9 to TRBJ2-7; D is perhaps TRBD2 (6 bases). The CDR3 has 13 amino acids. Between the trimmed V and J ends, which lost 0 bases and 6 bases, there was a span of 9 bases. Germline V gene lookup returns CDR1 SEHNR and CDR2 FQNEAQ (reference sequence). The CDR3 sequence: CASSLADYSEQYF. The CDR3 coding sequence is TGTGCCAGCAGCTTAGCGGACTATTCCGAGCAGTACTTC.

The rearrangement links TRBV7-9 to TRBJ2-7; D assignment may be TRBD1 or TRBD2 (5 bases each). The germline V gene has CDR1 SEHNR and CDR2 FQNEAQ (reference sequence). The CDR3 extends over 12 amino acids. V lost 4 bases and J lost 6, with 10 bases in between. In DNA form, the CDR3 reads TGTGCCAGCAGCTCGACAGCGGCCGAGCAGTACTTC. It codes for CASSSTAAEQYF.

V and J are TRBV15 and TRBJ1-2; D is unresolved. V was trimmed by 0 bases and J by 3 bases, leaving 11 bases between them. This CDR3 has 15 amino acids. Germline CDR1 is LNHNV and CDR2 is YYDKDF (reference sequence). CDR3 DNA sequence: TGTGCCACCAGCAGAGATAACCCCGGGTACTATGGCTACACCTTC. The encoded protein is CATSRDNPGYYGYTF.

This chain links TRBV5-4 with TRBJ1-2; D perhaps matches TRBD1 (5 bases). Trimming took off 2 bases at V and 8 bases at J, with 16 bases between the two ends. Germline assignment: CDR1 SGHNT and CDR2 YYREEE (reference sequence). This CDR3 comprises 14 residues. In DNA form, the CDR3 reads TGTGCCAGCAGCTTTCGGGACCCTCAACGAGGCTACACCTTC. This sequence encodes CASSFRDPQRGYTF.

V and J are TRBV11-2 and TRBJ1-2; unclear D gene. The CDR3 is 16 amino acids. The germline V and J ends were trimmed by 4 bases and 7 bases, with 22 bases remaining between them. Germline CDR1 and CDR2: SGHAT and FQNNGV. The CDR3 nucleotides read TGTGCCAGCAGCTCCTCAAACCGGGCCCTTTCTTCTGGCTACACCTTC. This codes for CASSSSNRALSSGYTF.

The V and J genes are TRBV4-1 and TRBJ1-2; D is ambiguous. The germline CDR1 and CDR2 sequences are MGHRA and YSYEKL. The CDR3 runs to 11 residues. Trimming took off 5 bases at V and 7 bases at J, with 8 bases between the two ends. The CDR3 loop is CASSARSGYTF. In DNA form, the CDR3 reads TGCGCCAGCAGCGCCCGGTCTGGCTACACCTTC.

This chain's CDR3 is CASSPKWGHLQGNEKLFF. DNA for the CDR3: TGTGCCAGCAGTCCGAAGTGGGGACACTTGCAGGGTAATGAAAAACTGTTTTTT. V is TRBV25-1 and J is TRBJ1-4, with a weak D call TRBD1 (6 bases). The CDR3 has 18 amino acids. V lost 5 bases and J 4 bases, leaving 23 bases between the germline ends. The germline gives CDR1 MGHDK, CDR2 SYGVNS.

The V and J genes are TRBV6-5 and TRBJ1-1, with 8 bases identical to TRBD1. V lost 6 bases, J lost 0 bases, and 3 bases stayed unmatched. Germline assignment: CDR1 MNHEY and CDR2 SVGAGI. The CDR3 has 14 residues. CDR3 sequence reads: CASSPGGVNTEAFF. CDR3 DNA sequence: TGTGCCAGCAGCCCAGGGGGCGTGAACACTGAAGCTTTCTTT.

There are many counts of this clone. V and J are TRBV2 and TRBJ1-2, with 7 bases that match TRBD1. The CDR3 length is 12 residues. The V segment lost 6 bases and the J segment 3 bases; nucleotides outside the gene matches: 1. Germline V gene lookup returns CDR1 SNHLY and CDR2 FYNNEI. Written as DNA, the CDR3 is TGTGCCAGCAGGGGACAGTACTATGGCTACACCTTC. It translates to CASRGQYYGYTF.

The J gene is TRBJ2-3, the V gene TRBV5-5; perhaps D is TRBD1 or TRBD2 (6 bases each). The germline V and J ends were trimmed by 0 bases and 6 bases, with 11 bases remaining between them. CDR1 and CDR2 from the germline V gene are SGHKS and YYEKEE (reference sequence). This CDR3 is 14 amino acids long. The CDR3, as DNA: TGTGCCAGCAGCTTGGAGTGGGGGGCGGATACGCAGTATTTT. Translating it yields CASSLEWGADTQYF.

The chain's CDR3 is CASSFDRARYNEQFF. Written as DNA, the CDR3 is TGTGCCAGCAGTTTCGACAGGGCAAGGTACAATGAGCAGTTCTTC. V gene TRBV28 combines with J gene TRBJ2-1; 7 bases are shared with TRBD1. The V segment lost 3 bases and the J segment 4 bases; nucleotides outside the gene matches: 6. Germline loops: CDR1 MDHEN, CDR2 SYDVKM. This CDR3 spans 15 amino acids. Supplemented by reference TRBV28 and TRBJ2-1, the full variable domain reads DVKVTQSSRYLVKRTGEKVFLECVQDMDHENMFWYRQDPGLGLRLIYFSYDVKMKEKGDIPEGYSVSREKKERFSLILESASTNQTSMYLCASSFDRARYNEQFFGPGTRLTVL.

The chain joins TRBV7-3 to TRBJ2-7; D is perhaps TRBD1 (5 bases). Trimming pared 2 bases from V and 6 bases from J, leaving 14 bases between. The germline CDR1 and CDR2 sequences are SGHTA and FQGTGA. This CDR3 is 14 amino acids long. The CDR3 reads CASSLGQGLGEQYF. Written as DNA, the CDR3 is TGTGCCAGCAGCTTAGGCCAGGGTTTGGGCGAGCAGTACTTC.

This clone was counted a single time. The chain recombines TRBV4-3 with TRBJ1-5; D not resolved. Germline V CDR1 and CDR2: LGHNA, YSLEER. V lost 4 bases and J 0 bases, leaving 4 bases between the germline ends. This CDR3 spans 13 amino acids. The CDR3 reads CASSPDSNQPQHF. The CDR3, as DNA: TGCGCCAGCAGCCCTGATAGCAATCAGCCCCAGCATTTT.

A note on this clone: This sample also contains other DNA sequences that code for the same CDR3. The CDR3: CAISGTGLNTEAFF. CDR3 DNA sequence: TGTGCCATCAGCGGGACAGGGTTGAACACTGAAGCTTTCTTT. The J gene is TRBJ1-1, the V gene TRBV10-3, with 9 bases fitting TRBD1. The CDR3 spans 14 residues. Germline V lookup: CDR1 ENHRY, CDR2 SYGVKD. Trimming at V came to 6 bases and at J to 0 bases, leaving 2 bases not matched to a gene.

This clone was recorded at least ten times. The chain is built from TRBV5-1 and TRBJ2-7; D is perhaps TRBD2 (5 bases). The CDR3 runs to 13 residues. V gave up 5 bases and J gave up 3 bases, with 12 bases separating them. The germline V gene has CDR1 SGHRS and CDR2 YFSETQ. The DNA of the CDR3 is TGCGCCAGCAGTTCGGACGGGGACTACGAGCAGTACTTC. Protein: CASSSDGDYEQYF.

The chain carries TRBV5-1 and TRBJ1-5; D remains unclear. The V and J ends lost 4 bases and 7 bases respectively, with 12 bases between them. Germline V gives CDR1 SGHRS, CDR2 YFSETQ. This CDR3 is built from 13 residues. DNA of the CDR3: TGCGCCAGCAGCCCGGACGGGCGGCAGCCCCAGCATTTT. Its translation is CASSPDGRQPQHF.

This clone was detected a few times. The J gene is TRBJ2-2, the V gene TRBV28, with 8 bases fitting TRBD1. Germline V gene data show CDR1 as MDHEN and CDR2 as SYDVKM. The CDR3 has 13 residues. J lost 7 bases, V lost 4 bases, and 2 bases had no gene match. For the CDR3, the DNA is TGTGCCAGCAGTTCCGGACAGGGCGGGGAGCTGTTTTTT. It encodes CASSSGQGGELFF.